This TCR beta chain was documented in a study of blood T cells in healthy people across ages. The authors ran a second PCR of about 6 to 11 cycles using a sample-barcoded 5' primer and a J-beta primer mix. Carrying 12 random nucleotides, a template-switch adaptor labeled each individual cDNA molecule. TCRdb independently ran MiXCR on the 5' RACE reads; one entry per CDR3 protein. The sample has 540,000 or so distinct CDR3 sequences, less than 25% seen once. The J segment lost 2 bases and the V segment lost 8 bases, leaving 8 bases of the junction unmatched. The germline gives CDR1 MNHEY, CDR2 SMNVEV (reference sequence). The CDR3 spans 15 residues. Per individual sample, total RNA of at least 6 micrograms was extracted. This same sample was also part of a study on T cells of mothers and their children.

Sample: blood. This receptor was identified in a boy between 10 and 17 years old in good health. The chain links TRBV27 to TRBJ2-3; 9 bases fit TRBD2. The CDR3 sequence is CASCGTSPYTDTQYF. The CDR3 DNA is TGTGCCAGCTGCGGGACTAGCCCCTACACAGATACGCAGTATTTT.